These 8 T cell receptor beta chains came from one sample sequenced in a study of technical replicates of blood from a handful of donors. Clones were read by immunoSEQ multiplex PCR, and TCRdb kept only the in-frame ones, dropping some. This table holds roughly 93,000 clones, around 96% found once. Source material: T cells isolated from PBMCs. The source of these receptors is a human donor in good health.

The rearrangement joins TRBV9 to TRBJ2-1; 7 bases agree with TRBD2. V shed 0 bases, J shed 3 bases, and the junction held 6 bases outside the gene matches. CDR1 is SGDLS and CDR2 is YYNGEE in the germline V gene. The CDR3 is made up of 16 amino acids. The CDR3, as DNA: TGTGCCAGCAGCGTAGCTAGCGGTCTATACTACAATGAGCAGTTCTTC. It specifies CASSVASGLYYNEQFF.

The chain combines TRBV5-4 with TRBJ2-7; 9 bases match TRBD2. The CDR3 contains 14 residues. Germline V gives CDR1 SGHNT, CDR2 YYREEE (reference sequence). The J segment lost 5 bases and the V segment lost 5 bases, leaving 8 bases of the junction unmatched. CDR3 nucleotide sequence: TGTGCCAGCAGACAAGCCGGGACTAGCAACGAGCAGTACTTC. This translates into CASRQAGTSNEQYF.

The V and J genes are TRBV28 and TRBJ2-1; 7 bases line up with TRBD2. The CDR3 is 14 residues long. Germline lookup yields CDR1 MDHEN and CDR2 SYDVKM. The V and J ends lost 9 bases and 4 bases, in that order; junction bases with no gene match: 9. Here the CDR3 DNA reads TGTGCCAGTCATGGGGGGGGATGGTACAATGAGCAGTTCTTC. Its translation: CASHGGGWYNEQFF.

DNA for the CDR3: TGTGCCAGCAGTTTAGCAGGGCCCCCAAACATTCAGTACTTC. Translating gives CASSLAGPPNIQYF. V and J are TRBV28 and TRBJ2-4; TRBD1 might be the D (5 bases). The V gene's germline CDR1 is MDHEN and CDR2 SYDVKM. This CDR3 has 14 amino acids. V was trimmed by 2 bases and J by 6 bases, leaving 11 bases between them.

This chain's CDR3 is CASSYSTLARETQYF. Written as DNA, the CDR3 is TGTGCCAGCAGTTACTCGACACTAGCCCGGGAGACCCAGTACTTC. This chain joins TRBV6-6 and TRBJ2-5; maybe TRBD2 (6 bases). This CDR3 spans 15 amino acids. CDR1 is MNHNY, CDR2 SVGAGI, per germline (reference sequence). Trimming left V 0 bases short and J 5 bases short, with 13 bases between.

The rearrangement links TRBV5-6 to TRBJ1-1; D remains unclear. Trimming pared 1 base from V and 1 base from J, leaving 5 bases between. Germline values: CDR1 SGHDT, CDR2 YYEEEE. The length of the CDR3 is 13 residues. This CDR3 is CASSLRGNTEAFF. The CDR3 DNA reads TGTGCCAGCAGCTTGCGAGGGAACACTGAAGCTTTCTTT. Complete variable domain (other parts from reference TRBV5-6 and TRBJ1-1): DAGVTQSPTHLIKTRGQQVTLRCSPKSGHDTVSWYQQALGQGPQFIFQYYEEEERQRGNFPDRFSGHQFPNYSSELNVNALLLGDSALYLCASSLRGNTEAFFGQGTRLTVV.

The genes are TRBV15 and TRBJ1-5, with D tentatively TRBD1 (6 bases). The CDR3 is 18 amino acids. V was pared by 6 bases and J by 0 bases, with 21 bases between. The germline V gene encodes CDR1 LNHNV and CDR2 YYDKDF (reference sequence). The CDR3 is CATSGGIGDRNSNQPQHF. As DNA, the CDR3 is TGTGCCACCAGTGGGGGCATCGGCGATCGGAATAGCAATCAGCCCCAGCATTTT.

This clone was observed once. This chain joins TRBV7-9 and TRBJ2-3, with 15 bases fitting TRBD2. Looked up from germline, CDR1 is SEHNR and CDR2 is FQNEAQ (reference sequence). The CDR3 loop spans 16 amino acids. V shed 5 bases, J shed 8 bases, and the junction held 8 bases outside the gene matches. CDR3 sequence (DNA): TGTGCCAGCAGCGAACGGACTAGCGGGAGGGCCGGTACGCAGTATTTT. Translation: CASSERTSGRAGTQYF.